The sequence of this T cell receptor (beta chain) was determined in a study of blood T cell repertoires in COVID-19. At the level of the study: Sites in the United States, Italy and Spain provided acute and convalescent COVID-19 samples.

This clone has a count of ten or more. TCRdb keeps only in-frame clones here, not all; method: immunoSEQ multiplex PCR. The profile covers 200,000 to 250,000 clones, with about four fifths appearing a single time and 3% to 4% taken by the ten largest. The study recruited people aged about 18 to 89 years across 24 US areas. Membership in each cohort depended on participant-reported clinical history. What the recovered Cohort 3 donors had was two negative PCRs, clearance, or symptom resolution. This CDR3 region has 16 residues. V lost 3 bases and J lost 2, with 15 bases in between. CDR1 is SEHNR, CDR2 FQNEAQ, per germline (reference sequence).

The chain joins TRBV7-9 to TRBJ2-3, with D possibly matching TRBD2 (6 bases). Sequencing used PBMCs or T cells enriched from blood (not recorded which). The origin of this receptor is a woman between 55 and 75 years old who had recovered from COVID-19. The CDR3 nucleotides read TGTGCCAGCAGCTTCTCCGGGACTTTTAACACAGATACGCAGTATTTT. It yields the protein CASSFSGTFNTDTQYF.